This entry lists 28 T cell receptor beta chains sequenced from one sample in a study of T cell responses to AZD1222 COVID-19 vaccine (dated by TCRdb to the early 2020s). Library preparation employed the immunoSEQ multiplex PCR assay. What TCRdb holds here is the immuneACCESS table cut down to in-frame rearrangements. Part of the clones is not present; checked against another copy, under half of the missing clones reflect an unresolved V gene, and the others are unexplained. This sample has 50,000 to 60,000 clones in its table, and 80% of those were observed once. 4.5% to 5% of the sample is held by the ten biggest clonotypes. The intended sense of this specimen's time point label: about 28 days (+/-7) after the second vaccine dose. The sample was peripheral blood, taken 28 days after the second AZD1222 dose. The origin of the receptors is an adult who received the AZD1222 COVID-19 vaccine.

The J gene is TRBJ2-5, the V gene TRBV18, with D unclear. Trimming cost V 3 bases and J 2 bases, with 13 bases left between them. The CDR3 consists of 15 residues. Germline V gene lookup returns CDR1 KGHSH and CDR2 LQKENI. CDR3: CASSPRATAQETQYF. CDR3 in DNA: TGTGCCAGCTCACCCCGGGCTACAGCTCAAGAGACCCAGTACTTC.

The rearrangement links TRBV10-3 to TRBJ2-4, with no clear D. There are 14 residues in the CDR3. The ends were cut back, 10 bases at V and 0 bases at J, with 13 bases in the middle. Looked up from germline, CDR1 is ENHRY and CDR2 is SYGVKD. The CDR3 protein is CATQTDIAKNIQYF. CDR3 nucleotide sequence: TGTGCCACCCAAACAGATATAGCCAAAAACATTCAGTACTTC.

The rearrangement uses TRBV5-1 and TRBJ1-3; the D is unclear. The germline CDR1 and CDR2 sequences are SGHRS and YFSETQ. The CDR3 totals 15 residues. V lost 0 bases and J lost 4, with 11 bases in between. The CDR3 bases are TGCGCCAGCAGCTTGGCCCCGGATAACGGAAACACCATATATTTT. Residues: CASSLAPDNGNTIYF.

This clone occurred once. Within the sample, other DNA sequences also encode this same CDR3. The chain links TRBV5-1 to TRBJ1-4; D may be TRBD1 (5 bases). Trimming removed 0 bases at V and 7 bases at J, with 10 bases between. The CDR3 runs 14 residues. The germline gives CDR1 SGHRS, CDR2 YFSETQ. This CDR3 reads CASSLGGAGEKLFF. The CDR3 DNA is TGCGCCAGCAGCTTGGGGGGCGCCGGTGAAAAACTGTTTTTT. Together with reference TRBV5-1 and TRBJ1-4, the CDR3 gives the full variable domain: KAGVTQTPRYLIKTRGQQVTLSCSPISGHRSVSWYQQTPGQGLQFLFEYFSETQRNKGNFPGRFSGRQFSNSRSEMNVSTLELGDSALYLCASSLGGAGEKLFFGSGTQLSVL.

This clone appeared a few times. The J gene is TRBJ1-5, the V gene TRBV9; D unclear. The CDR3 sequence is 14 residues long. The ends were cut back, 0 bases at V and 9 bases at J, with 13 bases in the middle. Germline V gene data show CDR1 as SGDLS and CDR2 as YYNGEE. The CDR3 region is CASSVDDGSGPQHF. In DNA form, the CDR3 reads TGTGCCAGCAGCGTAGACGACGGGTCGGGGCCCCAGCATTTT.

V and J are TRBV7-9 and TRBJ2-5; D remains ambiguous. The V end lost 2 bases, the J end lost 4 bases, and 5 bases lay between the germline ends. There are 12 residues in the CDR3. The germline V gene has CDR1 SEHNR and CDR2 FQNEAQ (reference sequence). Here the CDR3 reads CASSLMGETQYF. CDR3 DNA: TGTGCCAGCAGCTTAATGGGAGAGACCCAGTACTTC. The variable domain in full, completed from reference TRBV7-9 and TRBJ2-5, reads DTGVSQNPRHKITKRGQNVTFRCDPISEHNRLYWYRQTLGQGPEFLTYFQNEAQLEKSRLLSDRFSAERPKGSFSTLEIQRTEQGDSAMYLCASSLMGETQYFGPGTRLLVL.

CDR3 DNA sequence: TGTGCCAGCAGTTGGGGGGACAAGAACACTGAAGCTTTCTTT. Translated, it gives CASSWGDKNTEAFF. The V and J genes are TRBV27 and TRBJ1-1; TRBD1 is a possible D gene (6 bases). Between the trimmed V and J ends, which lost 4 bases and 1 base, there was a span of 10 bases. Per germline, CDR1 MNHEY and CDR2 SMNVEV (reference sequence). The CDR3 contains 14 residues.

A single count supports this clone. This chain uses TRBV6-5 with TRBJ1-1; unclear D gene. Trimming stripped 0 bases from V and 2 bases from J, with 4 bases between. The CDR3 extends over 13 amino acids. In germline, CDR1 is MNHEY, CDR2 SVGAGI. The CDR3 is CASSYSVNTEAFF. The CDR3 DNA reads as TGTGCCAGCAGTTACTCGGTAAACACTGAAGCTTTCTTT.

The gene calls are TRBV5-6 and TRBJ1-5; 9 bases agree with TRBD1. The CDR3 is 15 residues long. The V and J ends lost 4 bases and 6 bases, in that order; junction bases with no gene match: 8. Germline lookup yields CDR1 SGHDT and CDR2 YYEEEE. The CDR3 DNA follows: TGTGCCAGCAGCGAGGGGGACAGGGTGGGTCAGCCCCAGCATTTT. As protein: CASSEGDRVGQPQHF. The full variable domain, completed using reference TRBV5-6 and TRBJ1-5, is DAGVTQSPTHLIKTRGQQVTLRCSPKSGHDTVSWYQQALGQGPQFIFQYYEEEERQRGNFPDRFSGHQFPNYSSELNVNALLLGDSALYLCASSEGDRVGQPQHFGDGTRLSIL.

The table lists this clone with a count of one. The chain recombines TRBV5-1 with TRBJ2-3, with D maybe TRBD1 (5 bases). The V and J ends lost 4 bases and 2 bases respectively, with 17 bases between them. In germline, CDR1 is SGHRS, CDR2 YFSETQ. This CDR3 contains 16 residues. The CDR3 DNA reads TGCGCCAGCAGCCGCGCAGGGTCAATCCTCACAGATACGCAGTATTTT. This gives the protein CASSRAGSILTDTQYF.

The rearrangement links TRBV7-9 to TRBJ2-3, with 9 nucleotides matching TRBD2. This CDR3 is built from 15 residues. Trimming removed 6 bases from V and 5 bases from J; junction bases left unmatched: 9. Germline CDR1 is SEHNR and CDR2 is FQNEAQ (reference sequence). The CDR3 sequence is CASSFLAGRVDTQYF. In DNA, the CDR3 is TGTGCCAGCAGTTTCCTAGCGGGGAGGGTAGATACGCAGTATTTT.

This sequence joins TRBV7-6 and TRBJ2-2; 10 nucleotides agree with TRBD1. V shed 2 bases and J 5 bases; nucleotides not matched to a gene: 8. CDR3 length equals 17 residues. Looked up from germline, CDR1 is SGHVS and CDR2 is FNYEAQ. The CDR3 loop is CASSLTPDRGQTGELFF. CDR3 bases: TGTGCCAGCAGCTTAACCCCTGACAGGGGGCAAACCGGGGAGCTGTTTTTT.

The gene calls are TRBV24-1 and TRBJ2-1, with 8 bases matching TRBD2. Germline loops: CDR1 KGHDR, CDR2 SFDVKD. The V gene end was trimmed by 0 bases and the J gene end by 9 bases; junction bases not matched to a gene: 12. This CDR3 has 17 residues. Written as DNA, the CDR3 is TGTGCCACCAGTGATTTGCAAGTACCTAGCGGGCGTTCTGAGCAGTTCTTC. Its protein is CATSDLQVPSGRSEQFF.

This clone was counted a single time. The chain carries TRBV5-1 and TRBJ2-5; D possibly corresponds to TRBD1 (6 bases). The CDR3 runs to 14 residues. Germline assignment: CDR1 SGHRS and CDR2 YFSETQ. The V and J ends lost 4 bases and 1 base respectively, with 11 bases between them. The CDR3 region is CASSVQGGQETQYF. The CDR3 DNA follows: TGCGCCAGCAGCGTACAGGGTGGCCAAGAGACCCAGTACTTC.

This rearrangement joins TRBV18 to TRBJ2-3; the D gene is possibly TRBD2 (5 bases). V was cut by 3 bases and J by 2 bases, with 12 bases left in between. This CDR3 spans 15 amino acids. Germline V gives CDR1 KGHSH, CDR2 LQKENI. CDR3 nucleotide sequence: TGTGCCAGCTCACCTGGGAGAGCAAACACAGATACGCAGTATTTT. Residues: CASSPGRANTDTQYF.

This clone was picked up a small number of times. The chain couples TRBV10-2 to TRBJ2-7; D is perhaps TRBD1 (5 bases). Deletions cut 5 bases from V and 6 bases from J, with 14 bases between. There are 13 residues in the CDR3. Germline values: CDR1 WSHSY, CDR2 SAAADI. The DNA of the CDR3 is TGCGCCAGCAGTCTACAGGACCGAGGCGAGCAGTACGTC. Its translation is CASSLQDRGEQYV.

The CDR3 loop is CASSYGRAMNTEAFF. The CDR3 DNA follows: TGTGCCAGCAGTTACGGCAGGGCTATGAACACTGAAGCTTTCTTT. V usage is TRBV6-5 and J usage is TRBJ1-1; D may be TRBD1 (5 bases). The CDR3 is 15 amino acids. The V end was cut by 2 bases, the J end by 0 bases, with 10 bases between. Looked up from germline, CDR1 is MNHEY and CDR2 is SVGAGI.

This chain joins TRBV27 and TRBJ2-1; TRBD2 aligns across 12 bases. This CDR3 spans 15 amino acids. V lost 2 bases to trimming and J lost 6 bases; unmatched junction nucleotides: 2. The V gene's germline CDR1 is MNHEY and CDR2 SMNVEV (reference sequence). CDR3 residues: CASSLTSGGSNEQFF. CDR3 DNA: TGTGCCAGCAGTTTAACTAGCGGGGGGTCCAATGAGCAGTTCTTC.

The chain links TRBV9 to TRBJ1-1; D call uncertain. Trimming cost V 2 bases and J 1 base, with 12 bases left between them. CDR3 length: 15 residues. In germline, CDR1 is SGDLS, CDR2 YYNGEE. The CDR3 is CASSVDSGGNTEAFF. CDR3 nucleotide sequence: TGTGCCAGCAGCGTTGACTCCGGAGGGAACACTGAAGCTTTCTTT.

Here the CDR3 DNA reads TGTGCTAGTGGTTCCCTTTGGGGTAGGACCTACGAGCAGTACGTC. Amino acid sequence: CASGSLWGRTYEQYV. The chain is built from TRBV12-5 and TRBJ2-7; D gene ambiguous. The CDR3 is 15 residues long. The V end was cut by 4 bases, the J end by 2 bases, with 15 bases between. Germline V lookup: CDR1 LGHNT, CDR2 FRNRAP.

CDR3 coding DNA: TGTGCCAGCAGCTGGGGGCACACTGAAGCTTTCTTT. Translation gives CASSWGHTEAFF. The chain is built from TRBV7-8 and TRBJ1-1, with D possibly TRBD1 on 6 matching bases. Germline-derived CDR1 and CDR2 are SGHVS and FQNEAQ. The CDR3 consists of 12 residues. V was pared by 4 bases and J by 3 bases, with 6 bases between.

The chain joins TRBV5-4 to TRBJ1-2; no reliable D call. This CDR3 is 13 amino acids long. The V gene lost 2 bases and the J gene lost 2 bases, with 7 bases spanning the gap. Germline V lookup: CDR1 SGHNT, CDR2 YYREEE (reference sequence). The CDR3 reads CASSLDQNYGYTF. The CDR3 region has the DNA TGTGCCAGCAGCTTAGATCAGAACTATGGCTACACCTTC.

This clone has just one count. The V call is TRBV2, the J call TRBJ2-7; 8 bases agree with TRBD1. The V and J ends lost 6 bases and 3 bases, in that order; junction bases with no gene match: 7. The CDR3 totals 14 residues. Germline V gene data show CDR1 as SNHLY and CDR2 as FYNNEI. The CDR3 here is CASRDTGTGYEQYV. The DNA of the CDR3 is TGTGCCAGCAGGGATACCGGGACAGGCTACGAGCAGTACGTC.

This clone has only a few counts. The chain carries TRBV25-1 and TRBJ1-6, with D perhaps matching TRBD1 (6 bases). In germline, CDR1 is MGHDK, CDR2 SYGVNS. This CDR3 region has 15 residues. Trimming left V 6 bases short and J 7 bases short, with 16 bases between. The CDR3 region has the DNA TGTGCCAGCAGAGCGTCTACAGGGAGGAATTCACCCCTCCACTTT. It is translated as CASRASTGRNSPLHF.

V usage is TRBV7-9 and J usage is TRBJ2-3, with D perhaps TRBD2 (6 bases). In germline, CDR1 is SEHNR, CDR2 FQNEAQ (reference sequence). CDR3 length: 14 residues. Trimming removed 5 bases from V and 8 bases from J, with 17 bases in between. The chain's CDR3 is CASSQGGAGGTQYF. The CDR3 bases are TGTGCCAGCAGCCAGGGCGGGGCCGGGGGTACGCAGTATTTT.

This clone was recorded only once. This sequence joins TRBV9 and TRBJ1-1; TRBD1 might be the D (5 bases). V dropped 3 bases and J dropped 1 base, with 7 bases sitting between them. The CDR3 spans 13 residues. The germline V gene encodes CDR1 SGDLS and CDR2 YYNGEE. The CDR3 DNA reads as TGTGCCAGCAGCGGTAGGGGGAACACTGAAGCTTTCTTT. Amino acids: CASSGRGNTEAFF.

V is TRBV6-5 and J is TRBJ1-5; TRBD1 agrees at 7 bases. This CDR3 region has 13 residues. V shed 7 bases and J 9 bases; nucleotides not matched to a gene: 9. Germline CDR1 is MNHEY and CDR2 is SVGAGI. CDR3 nucleotides: TGTGCCAGCATTATGACAGGGACGGGGCCCCAGCATTTT. Protein sequence: CASIMTGTGPQHF.

The chain recombines TRBV11-2 with TRBJ2-5; the D gene is possibly TRBD2 (9 bases). The CDR3 runs 18 residues. Trimming took 5 bases from V and 0 from J, leaving 22 bases between them. The germline V gene encodes CDR1 SGHAT and CDR2 FQNNGV. The CDR3 region is CASSPRGGTGSYQETQYF. The CDR3 DNA reads as TGTGCCAGCAGCCCGCGGGGGGGGACAGGTTCATACCAAGAGACCCAGTACTTC.